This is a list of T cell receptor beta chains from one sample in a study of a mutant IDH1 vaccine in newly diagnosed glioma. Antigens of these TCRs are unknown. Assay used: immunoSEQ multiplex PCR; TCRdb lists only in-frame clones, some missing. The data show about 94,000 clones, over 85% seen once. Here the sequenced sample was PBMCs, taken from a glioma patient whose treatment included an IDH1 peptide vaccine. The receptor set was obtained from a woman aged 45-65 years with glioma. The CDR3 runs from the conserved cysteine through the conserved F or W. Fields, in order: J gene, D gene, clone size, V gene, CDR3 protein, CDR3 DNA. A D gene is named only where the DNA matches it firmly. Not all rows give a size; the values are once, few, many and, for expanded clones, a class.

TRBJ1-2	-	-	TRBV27	CASSLSADTVQTNYGYTF	TGTGCCAGCAGTTTATCTGCGGACACGGTGCAAACTAACTATGGCTACACCTTC
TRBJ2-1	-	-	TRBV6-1	CASSAQGFYNEQFF	TGTGCCAGCAGTGCCCAGGGGTTCTACAATGAGCAGTTCTTC
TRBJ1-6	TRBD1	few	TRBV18	CASSSGGQGLTPLHF	TGTGCCAGCTCATCGGGGGGACAGGGCCTAACCCCCCTCCACTTT
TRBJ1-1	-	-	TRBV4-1	CASRILGENTEAFF	TGCGCCAGCAGGATACTCGGGGAGAACACTGAAGCTTTCTTT
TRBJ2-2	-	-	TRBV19	CASTLGGLFAGELFF	TGTGCCAGTACCCTAGGGGGGCTATTCGCCGGGGAGCTGTTTTTT
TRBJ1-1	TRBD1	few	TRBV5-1	CASSSDRVTEAFF	TGCGCCAGCAGCTCCGACAGGGTCACTGAAGCTTTCTTT
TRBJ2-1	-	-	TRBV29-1	CSVEDRRHSYNEQFF	TGCAGCGTTGAAGATCGCCGCCACTCCTACAATGAGCAGTTCTTC
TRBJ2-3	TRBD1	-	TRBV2	CASSSLKGQGKGDTQYF	TGTGCCAGCAGCTCACTTAAGGGACAGGGAAAGGGGGATACGCAGTATTTT
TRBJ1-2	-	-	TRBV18	CASSPTGRGRDYGYTF	TGTGCCAGCTCACCGACCGGACGGGGGAGGGACTATGGCTACACCTTC
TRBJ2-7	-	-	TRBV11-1	CASSLGRGAYEQYF	TGTGCCAGCAGCTTAGGCAGGGGGGCCTACGAGCAGTACTTC
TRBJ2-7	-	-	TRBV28	CASSLTGFYEQYF	TGTGCCAGCAGTTTAACCGGATTCTACGAGCAGTACTTC
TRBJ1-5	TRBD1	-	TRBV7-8	CASSSTGRQPQHF	TGTGCCAGCAGCTCGACAGGGAGGCAGCCCCAGCATTTT
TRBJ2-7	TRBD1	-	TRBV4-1	CASTPGEGQTYEQYF	TGCGCCAGCACCCCGGGTGAGGGACAGACCTACGAGCAGTACTTC
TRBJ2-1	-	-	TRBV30	CAFGRGYNEQFF	TGTGCCTTTGGGAGGGGGTACAATGAGCAGTTCTTC
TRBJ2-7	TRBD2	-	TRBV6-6	CASSYAGGRDEQYF	TGTGCCAGCAGTTACGCCGGGGGGAGGGACGAGCAGTACTTC
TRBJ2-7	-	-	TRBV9	CASSTGPSSSSYEQYF	TGTGCCAGCAGCACGGGACCGTCTTCAAGCTCCTACGAGCAGTACTTC
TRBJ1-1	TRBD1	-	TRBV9	CASSPTGTGGRAFF	TGTGCCAGCAGCCCAACCGGGACAGGGGGTCGAGCTTTCTTT
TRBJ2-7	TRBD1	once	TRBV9	CASSPDRGRGAYEQYF	TGTGCCAGCAGCCCGGACAGGGGGCGAGGGGCCTACGAGCAGTACTTC
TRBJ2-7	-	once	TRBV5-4	CASSLSIQRGGSTYEQYF	TGTGCCAGCAGCTTGTCCATCCAAAGGGGGGGCTCTACCTACGAGCAGTACTTC
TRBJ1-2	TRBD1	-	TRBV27	CASRPGQGSGYTF	TGTGCCAGTAGACCGGGACAGGGCTCAGGCTACACCTTC
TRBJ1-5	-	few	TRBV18	CASSPPGGRDQPQHF	TGTGCCAGCTCACCACCAGGGGGTAGGGACCAGCCCCAGCATTTT
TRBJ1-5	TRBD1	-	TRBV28	CASSLQGGGNQPQHF	TGTGCCAGCAGTCTACAGGGGGGGGGCAATCAGCCCCAGCATTTT
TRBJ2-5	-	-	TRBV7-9	CASSFTGSGGTQYF	TGTGCCAGCAGCTTTACAGGTTCGGGTGGGACCCAGTACTTC
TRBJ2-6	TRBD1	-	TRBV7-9	CASSLLRQGVGANVLTF	TGTGCCAGCAGTTTACTTAGACAGGGGGTTGGGGCCAACGTCCTGACTTTC
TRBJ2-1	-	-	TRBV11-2	CATPVGSSYNEQFF	TGTGCCACCCCGGTGGGAAGCTCCTACAATGAGCAGTTCTTC
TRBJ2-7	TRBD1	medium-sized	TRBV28	CVTTSPGQGSVEQYF	TGTGTTACAACGTCCCCCGGACAGGGAAGTGTCGAGCAGTACTTC
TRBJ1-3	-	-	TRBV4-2	CASSQDPSSGNTIYF	TGTGCCAGCAGCCAAGACCCAAGCTCGGGAAACACCATATATTTT
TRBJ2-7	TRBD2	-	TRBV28	CASSPPLEREGLNEQYF	TGTGCCAGCAGTCCCCCCTTAGAGCGGGAGGGTCTTAACGAGCAGTACTTC
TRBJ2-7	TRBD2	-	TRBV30	CAGGGGGSYEQYF	TGTGCCGGGGGGGGAGGTGGGAGTTACGAGCAGTACTTC
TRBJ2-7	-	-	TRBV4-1	CASSQAPPSPRGRSEQYF	TGCGCCAGCAGCCAGGCCCCTCCTAGCCCTCGGGGGAGAAGCGAGCAGTACTTC
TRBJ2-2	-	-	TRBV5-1	CASSEHRGAVF	TGCGCCAGCAGTGAACACCGGGGAGCTGTTTTT
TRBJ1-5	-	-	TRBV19	CASSIDKGFQPQHF	TGTGCCAGTAGTATAGATAAGGGGTTTCAGCCCCAGCATTTT
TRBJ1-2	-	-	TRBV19	CASSGWTELDYGYTF	TGTGCCAGTAGTGGATGGACAGAATTGGACTATGGCTACACCTTC
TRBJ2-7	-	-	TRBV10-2	CASRRGTNFYEQYF	TGCGCCAGCAGAAGGGGGACGAATTTTTACGAGCAGTACTTC
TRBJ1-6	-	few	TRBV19	CASSIQDNGNSPLHF	TGTGCCAGTAGTATCCAGGACAATGGTAATTCACCCCTCCACTTT
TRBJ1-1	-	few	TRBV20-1	CSASGYTEAFF	TGCAGTGCTAGTGGGTACACTGAAGCTTTCTTT
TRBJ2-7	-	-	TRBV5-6	CASSLAGTNYEQYF	TGTGCCAGCAGCCTCGCCGGGACCAACTACGAGCAGTACTTC
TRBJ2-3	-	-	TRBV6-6	CASSYSLLGTQYF	TGTGCCAGCAGTTACTCACTGCTGGGTACGCAGTATTTT
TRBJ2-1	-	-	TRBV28	CASSLGGGDNEQFF	TGTGCCAGCAGTTTAGGAGGGGGAGACAATGAGCAGTTCTTC
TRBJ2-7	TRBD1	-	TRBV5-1	CASSNSTGGLYEQYF	TGCGCCAGCAGTAACTCGACAGGGGGATTGTACGAGCAGTACTTC